These 27 T cell receptor beta chains came from one sample sequenced in a study of T-cell reconstitution after alpha-beta-depleted transplantation in children. TCRbeta library construction was performed incorporating unique molecular identifiers. TCRdb passed the PCR reads through MiXCR, listing each CDR3 protein once. The sample shows around 190,000 distinct CDR3 sequences, approximately 7% of them seen only once. This specimen was PBMCs, taken before TCRalphabeta/CD19-depleted stem cell transplant. The receptors originated from a boy between 2 and 10 years old with acute lymphoblastic leukemia, due to receive a stem cell transplant.

This clonotype was counted only a few times. The rearrangement joins TRBV10-3 to TRBJ1-4; 7 nucleotides align to TRBD1. Germline V gene data show CDR1 as ENHRY and CDR2 as SYGVKD. The CDR3 contains 15 residues. Trimming took 0 bases from V and 5 from J; bases not matched to a gene: 3. The CDR3 sequence is CAISESTTGNEKLFF. The CDR3 nucleotides read TGTGCCATCAGTGAGTCGACGACAGGGAATGAAAAACTGTTTTTT.

The rearrangement joins TRBV20-1 to TRBJ1-6; TRBD1 agrees at 8 bases. This CDR3 has 14 residues. The germline V gene encodes CDR1 DFQATT and CDR2 SNEGSKA (reference sequence). DNA of the CDR3: TGCAGCCCCTGGGGCGGACAGGGAAATTCACCCCTCCACTTT. Protein product: CSPWGGQGNSPLHF.

This clonotype showed up many times. The V gene is TRBV20-1, the J gene TRBJ2-3; no clear D gene. Per the germline V gene, CDR1 is DFQATT and CDR2 is SNEGSKA (reference sequence). V was shortened by 2 bases and J by 1 base, with 7 bases between the two germline ends. This CDR3 contains 13 residues. In DNA form, the CDR3 reads TGCAGTGCTAGATATAGGGGCACAGATACGCAGTATTTT. Amino acid sequence: CSARYRGTDTQYF.

This clonotype came up many times. The chain couples TRBV7-9 to TRBJ2-1; D ambiguous. Germline CDR1 and CDR2: SEHNR and FQNEAQ (reference sequence). Trimming removed 3 bases from V and 4 bases from J, with 7 bases in between. The CDR3 contains 13 residues. The DNA for the CDR3 is TGTGCCAGCAGCTTCCCTCCTTACAATGAGCAGTTCTTC. As protein: CASSFPPYNEQFF.

The sample holds a few counts of this clonotype. The rearrangement joins TRBV3-1 to TRBJ1-2, with no clear D. Deletions cut 4 bases from V and 7 bases from J, with 19 bases between. The CDR3 covers 15 residues. Germline V gene lookup returns CDR1 LGHDT and CDR2 YNNKEL (reference sequence). CDR3 coding DNA: TGTGCCAGCAGCCCTACCTTGGACGTCGTAGGTGGCTACACCTTC. It yields the protein CASSPTLDVVGGYTF.

This clonotype was detected ten times or more. This chain uses TRBV4-1 with TRBJ2-2; D uncertain. The CDR3 has 15 residues. The V end was cut by 0 bases, the J end by 5 bases, with 10 bases between. Germline CDR1 and CDR2: MGHRA and YSYEKL. Written as DNA, the CDR3 is TGCGCCAGCAGCCAAGAGGGTTGGAGTACCGGGGAGCTGTTTTTT. Translating gives CASSQEGWSTGELFF.

This chain uses TRBV6-2 or TRBV6-3 with TRBJ2-2; 10 nucleotides match TRBD2. The CDR3 has 17 amino acids. The V segment lost 5 bases and the J segment 7 bases; nucleotides outside the gene matches: 13. From germline, CDR1 is MNHEY and CDR2 SVGEGT. The CDR3 is CASSPSSGGPSNGELFF. DNA for the CDR3: TGTGCCAGCAGTCCTTCTAGCGGGGGACCCTCGAACGGGGAGCTGTTTTTT.

This clonotype came up many times. The chain uses TRBV5-1 and TRBJ2-3, with 8 bases that match TRBD1. Per the germline V gene, CDR1 is SGHRS and CDR2 is YFSETQ. Trimming cost V 4 bases and J 6 bases; bases outside gene matches: 13. The CDR3 has 16 amino acids. The CDR3 spells CASSLPGTGPLDTQYF. The CDR3 DNA is TGCGCCAGCAGCCTTCCAGGGACAGGTCCATTGGATACGCAGTATTTT.

The CDR3 nucleotides read TGTGCCAGCAGCGTAGGGGGCACCGGGGAGCTGTTTTTT. Its translation is CASSVGGTGELFF. J is TRBJ2-2 and V is TRBV9; D is unclear. Germline V gene lookup returns CDR1 SGDLS and CDR2 YYNGEE. V was pared by 0 bases and J by 4 bases, with 4 bases between. The CDR3 runs to 13 residues. The full variable domain, its missing parts supplied by reference TRBV9 and TRBJ2-2, is DSGVTQTPKHLITATGQRVTLRCSPRSGDLSVYWYQQSLDQGLQFLIQYYNGEERAKGNILERFSAQQFPDLHSELNLSSLELGDSALYFCASSVGGTGELFFGEGSRLTVL.

The chain employs TRBV7-9 and TRBJ1-6; 7 nucleotides match TRBD1. Germline trimming cut 5 bases from V and 6 bases from J; bases unmatched to any gene: 7. The CDR3 totals 15 residues. Germline loops: CDR1 SEHNR, CDR2 FQNEAQ (reference sequence). The CDR3 spells CASSQFNRGNSPLHF. As DNA, the CDR3 is TGTGCCAGCAGCCAATTTAACAGGGGTAATTCACCCCTCCACTTT.

There are many counts of this clonotype. The genes are TRBV12-3 or TRBV12-4 and TRBJ1-2; 10 positions match TRBD1. CDR3 size: 14 residues. Trimming at V came to 5 bases and at J to 4 bases, leaving 4 bases not matched to a gene. The CDR3 protein is CASSDRDRGYGYTF. The DNA for the CDR3 is TGTGCCAGCAGTGACCGGGACAGGGGCTATGGCTACACCTTC.

Worth noting for this clonotype: Sequence at one end of the junction differs from germline and may be a read error. This chain links TRBV6-7 with TRBJ2-4; perhaps D is TRBD1 or TRBD2 (6 bases each). TRBV6-7 is classed as an ORF, of uncertain function. This CDR3 comprises 19 residues. The CDR3 protein is CACSLRQGQTSLAKNIQYF. The DNA of the CDR3 is TGTGCCTGCAGTTTAAGGCAGGGGCAAACTAGCCTAGCCAAAAACATTCAGTACTTC.

There are a few counts of this clonotype. The rearrangement uses TRBV6-4 and TRBJ1-1, with 9 positions matching TRBD1. CDR3 length equals 19 residues. Germline V gene sequence: CDR1 MRHNA, CDR2 SNTAGT. The ends lost 6 bases at V and 3 bases at J; junction bases unmatched: 20. CDR3 sequence: CASRDDTGGVGGSYTEAFF. CDR3 DNA sequence: TGTGCCAGCAGAGACGATACAGGGGGCGTTGGGGGTTCGTACACTGAAGCTTTCTTT.

Ten or more counts support this clonotype. The CDR3 here is CASSLQASAPEQYF. The DNA for the CDR3 is TGCGCCAGCAGCTTGCAGGCGAGCGCGCCGGAGCAGTACTTC. V and J are TRBV5-1 and TRBJ2-7; D remains ambiguous. The CDR3 loop spans 14 amino acids. Trimming cost V 1 base and J 7 bases, with 15 bases left between them. CDR1 is SGHRS, CDR2 YFSETQ, per germline.

This clonotype was recorded at least ten times. This chain uses TRBV5-1 with TRBJ1-1; D is perhaps TRBD1 (5 bases). Germline V CDR1 and CDR2: SGHRS, YFSETQ. The V end lost 4 bases, the J end lost 4 bases, and 11 bases lay between the germline ends. The CDR3 contains 13 residues. This CDR3 reads CASSDGAGTEAFF. The CDR3, as DNA: TGCGCCAGCAGCGACGGGGCAGGCACTGAAGCTTTCTTT. Variable domain in full (rest from reference TRBV5-1 and TRBJ1-1): KAGVTQTPRYLIKTRGQQVTLSCSPISGHRSVSWYQQTPGQGLQFLFEYFSETQRNKGNFPGRFSGRQFSNSRSEMNVSTLELGDSALYLCASSDGAGTEAFFGQGTRLTVV.

This clonotype was detected ten times or more. J is TRBJ2-1 and V is TRBV28; 10 bases line up with TRBD2. Germline V gives CDR1 MDHEN, CDR2 SYDVKM. The CDR3 covers 14 residues. The V segment lost 5 bases and the J segment 5 bases; nucleotides outside the gene matches: 3. The CDR3 here is CASSVAGGNNEQFF. The CDR3 DNA reads TGTGCCAGCAGTGTAGCGGGAGGTAACAATGAGCAGTTCTTC.

This clonotype has at least ten counts. The chain joins TRBV27 to TRBJ2-1, with D tentatively TRBD2 (6 bases). The CDR3 sequence is 12 residues long. CDR1 MNHEY and CDR2 SMNVEV come from the germline V gene (reference sequence). Trimming pared 6 bases from V and 10 bases from J, leaving 13 bases between. The CDR3 region has the DNA TGTGCCAGCAGCCCGGGACTCTGGGAGCAGTTCTTC. Translation gives CASSPGLWEQFF.

Of note for this clonotype: It may be a read error: a sequence one base away is much more abundant. The J gene is TRBJ1-5, the V gene TRBV19; D unresolved. CDR1 is LNHDA and CDR2 is SQIVND in the germline V gene (reference sequence). Deletions cut 7 bases from V and 7 bases from J, with 14 bases between. This CDR3 contains 13 residues. The CDR3 DNA reads as TGTGCCAGTACTTTAGGGTTCGGGCAGCCCCAGCATTTT. Residues: CASTLGFGQPQHF. Filled out from reference TRBV19 and TRBJ1-5, the complete variable domain reads DGGITQSPKYLFRKEGQNVTLSCEQNLNHDAMYWYRQDPGQGLRLIYYSQIVNDFQKGDIAEGYSVSREKKESFPLTVTSAQKNPTAFYLCASTLGFGQPQHFGDGTRLSIL.

This clonotype was seen repeatedly, ten times or more. This chain links TRBV27 with TRBJ2-1; the match to TRBD2 covers 9 bases. The CDR3 length is 14 residues. The germline CDR1 and CDR2 sequences are MNHEY and SMNVEV (reference sequence). V shed 5 bases and J 15 bases; nucleotides not matched to a gene: 14. This CDR3 reads CASSGGLYGTSRFF. DNA for the CDR3: TGTGCCAGCAGTGGGGGCCTTTACGGGACTAGCCGGTTCTTC.

The table lists this clonotype with a few counts. The chain is built from TRBV5-1 and TRBJ2-6, with D unresolved. Trimming took off 0 bases at V and 0 bases at J, with 13 bases between the two ends. The CDR3 has 18 residues. CDR1 and CDR2 (germline): SGHRS, YFSETQ. The CDR3 is CASSLVVSDSSGANVLTF. Here the CDR3 DNA reads TGCGCCAGCAGCTTGGTGGTCAGCGATAGCTCTGGGGCCAACGTCCTGACTTTC. The full variable domain, its missing parts supplied by reference TRBV5-1 and TRBJ2-6, is KAGVTQTPRYLIKTRGQQVTLSCSPISGHRSVSWYQQTPGQGLQFLFEYFSETQRNKGNFPGRFSGRQFSNSRSEMNVSTLELGDSALYLCASSLVVSDSSGANVLTFGAGSRLTVL.

This chain uses TRBV12-3 or TRBV12-4 with TRBJ2-7; D unclear. Trimming left V 2 bases short and J 6 bases short, with 14 bases between. This CDR3 is 14 amino acids long. Here the CDR3 reads CASSLLGNTGEQYF. CDR3 sequence (DNA): TGTGCCAGCAGTTTACTGGGCAACACGGGCGAGCAGTACTTC.

This chain links TRBV18 with TRBJ2-7; the D is unclear. Between the trimmed V and J ends, which lost 10 bases and 4 bases, there was a span of 14 bases. Germline V gene data show CDR1 as KGHSH and CDR2 as LQKENI. The CDR3 covers 12 residues. CDR3 amino acids: CANSDQAYEQYF. CDR3 DNA sequence: TGTGCCAACTCGGATCAGGCATACGAGCAGTACTTC.

There are many counts of this clonotype. The chain has TRBV10-3 and TRBJ2-7; D is uncertain. The CDR3 totals 12 residues. The germline gives CDR1 ENHRY, CDR2 SYGVKD. With 6 bases removed from V and 2 bases from J, the gap between germline ends came to 8 bases. CDR3 sequence (DNA): TGTGCCATCAGGGACCAACCCTACGAGCAGTACTTC. Translated: CAIRDQPYEQYF.

This clonotype came up a few times. The rearrangement uses TRBV20-1 and TRBJ1-5; 7 nucleotides line up with TRBD1. CDR1 and CDR2 (germline): DFQATT, SNEGSKA (reference sequence). The V segment lost 3 bases and the J segment 3 bases; nucleotides outside the gene matches: 8. There are 15 residues in the CDR3. The CDR3 loop reads CSASRGDRNNQPQHF. CDR3 nucleotides: TGCAGTGCTAGTCGCGGGGACAGAAACAATCAGCCCCAGCATTTT.

This clonotype has at least ten counts. The chain is built from TRBV11-2 and TRBJ2-2; D might be TRBD1 or TRBD2, each matching 5 bases. This CDR3 region has 17 residues. Per the germline V gene, CDR1 is SGHAT and CDR2 is FQNNGV. Between the trimmed V and J ends, which lost 0 bases and 8 bases, there was a span of 19 bases. CDR3 protein: CASSLERKGQTGGELFF. CDR3 coding DNA: TGTGCCAGCAGCTTAGAGAGAAAAGGACAAACGGGAGGGGAGCTGTTTTTT. Based on the CDR3 plus reference TRBV11-2 and TRBJ2-2, the full variable domain is EAGVAQSPRYKIIEKRQSVAFWCNPISGHATLYWYQQILGQGPKLLIQFQNNGVVDDSQLPKDRFSAERLKGVDSTLKIQPAKLEDSAVYLCASSLERKGQTGGELFFGEGSRLTVL.

This clonotype was recorded at least ten times. The chain couples TRBV5-4 to TRBJ2-3; TRBD2 is a possible D gene (5 bases). The V gene lost 0 bases and the J gene lost 7 bases, with 9 bases spanning the gap. From germline, CDR1 is SGHNT and CDR2 YYREEE (reference sequence). The CDR3 sequence is 13 residues long. The CDR3 sequence is CASSLAGEHTQYF. The CDR3 region has the DNA TGTGCCAGCAGCTTGGCCGGGGAACATACGCAGTATTTT.

This clonotype has a count of ten or more. The chain links TRBV29-1 to TRBJ2-1; 11 bases line up with TRBD1. The CDR3 runs to 15 residues. V lost 6 bases to trimming and J lost 5 bases; unmatched junction nucleotides: 9. Germline V gene data show CDR1 as SQVTM and CDR2 as ANQGSEA. The CDR3 region is CSVTQGTGGNNEQFF. The CDR3 DNA reads as TGCAGCGTGACGCAGGGGACAGGGGGAAACAATGAGCAGTTCTTC.